The source of this T cell receptor (beta chain) is a study of shared clonotypes between healthy human individuals. Assay: immunoSEQ multiplex PCR; the TCRdb copy retains only in-frame clones and omits some. The table includes roughly 2 million clones, over 85% detected once. The CDR3 is 18 residues long. Germline CDR1 is MNHNS and CDR2 is SASEGT. V lost 2 bases, J lost 2 bases, and 19 bases lay in between. The genes are TRBV6-1 and TRBJ1-5; no firm D call. The source material was naive CD4+ T cells sorted from blood. Subset: CD45RA+ positively selected. The TCR comes from a man aged 18 to 29 in good health. CDR3 nucleotides: TGTGCCAGCAGTGAACTCGCCTTGGAGGTCCTCGGCAATCAGCCCCAGCATTTT. Its protein product is CASSELALEVLGNQPQHF.